The subject of this entry is one T cell receptor (beta chain). This entry belongs to a study of shared clonotypes between healthy human individuals. Produced via immunoSEQ multiplex PCR; TCRdb's table is partial and in-frame only. The sample lists approximately 940,000 clones, approximately 80% seen once, with over 1.3% in the top ten. CDR3 length equals 13 residues. CDR1 SNHLY and CDR2 FYNNEI come from the germline V gene. V was shortened by 6 bases and J by 8 bases, with 13 bases between the two germline ends. This clonotype originated in a man aged 18 to 29 in good health. V gene TRBV2 combines with J gene TRBJ1-4; D gene ambiguous. Specimen: memory CD4+ T cells sorted from blood. Subset meaning: CD45RA-negative fraction. CDR3 DNA: TGTGCCAGCAGGACCTGGACTGGGGAAAAACTGTTTTTT. Amino acids: CASRTWTGEKLFF.